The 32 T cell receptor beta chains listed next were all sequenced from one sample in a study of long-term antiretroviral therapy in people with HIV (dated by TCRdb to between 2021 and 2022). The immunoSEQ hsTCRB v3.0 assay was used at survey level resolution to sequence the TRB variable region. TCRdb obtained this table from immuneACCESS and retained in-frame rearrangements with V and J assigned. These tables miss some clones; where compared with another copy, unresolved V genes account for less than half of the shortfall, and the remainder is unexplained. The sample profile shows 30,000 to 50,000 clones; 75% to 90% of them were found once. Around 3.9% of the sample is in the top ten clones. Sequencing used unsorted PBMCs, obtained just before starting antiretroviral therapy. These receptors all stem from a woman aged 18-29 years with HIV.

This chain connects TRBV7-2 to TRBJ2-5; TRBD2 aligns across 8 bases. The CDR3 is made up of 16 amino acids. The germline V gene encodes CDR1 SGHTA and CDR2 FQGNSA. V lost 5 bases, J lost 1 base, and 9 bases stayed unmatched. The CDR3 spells CASSPRTSPGQETQYF. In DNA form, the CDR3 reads TGTGCCAGCAGCCCCAGGACTAGCCCTGGCCAAGAGACCCAGTACTTC.

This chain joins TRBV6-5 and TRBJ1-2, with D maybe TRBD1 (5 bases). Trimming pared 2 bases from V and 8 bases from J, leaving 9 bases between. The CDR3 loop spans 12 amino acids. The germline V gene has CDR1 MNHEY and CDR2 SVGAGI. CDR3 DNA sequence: TGTGCCAGCAGTTACGGGGGAAAGGGCTACACCTTC. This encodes CASSYGGKGYTF.

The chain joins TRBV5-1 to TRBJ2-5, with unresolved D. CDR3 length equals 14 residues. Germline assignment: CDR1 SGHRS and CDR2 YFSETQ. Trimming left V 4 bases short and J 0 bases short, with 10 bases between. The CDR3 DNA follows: TGCGCCAGCAGCCCTTTTGGGTACCAAGAGACCCAGTACTTC. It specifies CASSPFGYQETQYF.

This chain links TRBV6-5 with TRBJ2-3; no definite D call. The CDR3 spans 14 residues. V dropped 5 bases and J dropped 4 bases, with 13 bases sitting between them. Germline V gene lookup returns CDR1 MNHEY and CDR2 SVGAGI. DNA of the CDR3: TGTGCCAGCAGTAAACTTTCCTGGGCAGATACGCAGTATTTT. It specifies CASSKLSWADTQYF.

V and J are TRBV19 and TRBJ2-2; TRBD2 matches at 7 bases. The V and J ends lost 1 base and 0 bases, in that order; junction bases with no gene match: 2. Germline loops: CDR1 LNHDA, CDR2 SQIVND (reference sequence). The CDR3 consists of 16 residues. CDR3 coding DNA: TGTGCCAGTAGTATAGCAAGCGGGGCGAACACCGGGGAGCTGTTTTTT. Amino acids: CASSIASGANTGELFF.

CDR3 DNA: TGTGCCATCAGCAGGGACACTTCTAATGAAAAACTGTTTTTT. It yields the protein CAISRDTSNEKLFF. The gene calls are TRBV10-3 and TRBJ1-4, with D maybe TRBD1 (6 bases). Per germline, CDR1 ENHRY and CDR2 SYGVKD. The CDR3 has 14 amino acids. V was pared by 6 bases and J by 3 bases, with 11 bases between.

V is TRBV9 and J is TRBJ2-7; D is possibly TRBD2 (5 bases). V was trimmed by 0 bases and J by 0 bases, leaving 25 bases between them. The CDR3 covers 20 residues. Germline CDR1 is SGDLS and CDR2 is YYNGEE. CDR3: CASSVGLAPDVPFSSYEQYF. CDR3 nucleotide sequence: TGTGCCAGCAGCGTAGGGCTAGCCCCAGATGTTCCCTTTAGCTCCTACGAGCAGTACTTC.

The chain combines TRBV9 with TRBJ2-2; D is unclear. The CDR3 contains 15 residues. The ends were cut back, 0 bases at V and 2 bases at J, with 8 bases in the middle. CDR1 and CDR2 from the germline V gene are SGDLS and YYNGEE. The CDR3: CASSVVSGNTGELFF. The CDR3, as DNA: TGTGCCAGCAGCGTAGTTTCTGGAAACACCGGGGAGCTGTTTTTT.

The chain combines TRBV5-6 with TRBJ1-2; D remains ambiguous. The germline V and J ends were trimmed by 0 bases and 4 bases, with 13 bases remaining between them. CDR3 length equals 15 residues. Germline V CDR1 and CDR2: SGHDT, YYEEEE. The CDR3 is CASSLVVGLSYGYTF. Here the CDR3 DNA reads TGTGCCAGCAGCTTGGTGGTCGGGTTATCCTATGGCTACACCTTC.

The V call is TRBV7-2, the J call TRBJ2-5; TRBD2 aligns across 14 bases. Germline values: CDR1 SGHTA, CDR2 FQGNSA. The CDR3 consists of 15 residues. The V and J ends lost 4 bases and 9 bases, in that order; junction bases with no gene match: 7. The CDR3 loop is CASSWGLAGAGSQYF. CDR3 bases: TGTGCCAGCAGCTGGGGACTAGCGGGAGCAGGGTCCCAGTACTTC. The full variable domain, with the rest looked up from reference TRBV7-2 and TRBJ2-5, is GAGVSQSPSNKVTEKGKDVELRCDPISGHTALYWYRQSLGQGLEFLIYFQGNSAPDKSGLPSDRFSAERTGGSVSTLTIQRTQQEDSAVYLCASSWGLAGAGSQYFGPGTRLLVL.

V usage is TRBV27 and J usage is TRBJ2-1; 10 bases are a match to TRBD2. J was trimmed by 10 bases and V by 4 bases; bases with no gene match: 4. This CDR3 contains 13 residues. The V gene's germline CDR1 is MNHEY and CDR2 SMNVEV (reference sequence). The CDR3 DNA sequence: TGTGCCAGCAGTTCGGGACTAGCGTTAGAGCAGTTCTTC. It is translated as CASSSGLALEQFF.

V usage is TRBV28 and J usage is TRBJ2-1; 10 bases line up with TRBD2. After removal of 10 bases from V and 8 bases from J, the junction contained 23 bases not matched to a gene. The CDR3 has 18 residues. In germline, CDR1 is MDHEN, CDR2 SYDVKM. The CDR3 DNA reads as TGTGCCACCTTCGGGGGGCCGAAGCGGGAGGGCCCCCTCGATGAGCAGTTCTTC. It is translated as CATFGGPKREGPLDEQFF.

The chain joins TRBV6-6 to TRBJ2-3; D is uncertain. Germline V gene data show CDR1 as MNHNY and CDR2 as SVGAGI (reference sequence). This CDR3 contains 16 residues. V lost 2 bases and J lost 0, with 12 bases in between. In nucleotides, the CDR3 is TGTGCCAGCAGTTACCGAAGTCCTTTGAGCACAGATACGCAGTATTTT. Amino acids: CASSYRSPLSTDTQYF.

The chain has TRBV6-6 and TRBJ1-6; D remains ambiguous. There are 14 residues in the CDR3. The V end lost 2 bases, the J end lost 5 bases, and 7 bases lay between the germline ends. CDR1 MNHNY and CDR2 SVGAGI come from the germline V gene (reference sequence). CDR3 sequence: CASSYRDNNSPLHF. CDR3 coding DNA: TGTGCCAGCAGTTACCGGGATAATAATTCACCCCTCCACTTT.

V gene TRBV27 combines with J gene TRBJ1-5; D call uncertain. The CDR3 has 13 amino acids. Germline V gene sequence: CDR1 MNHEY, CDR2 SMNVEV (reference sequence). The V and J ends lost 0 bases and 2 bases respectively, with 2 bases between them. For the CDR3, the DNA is TGTGCCAGCAGTTTATCCGGCAATCAGCCCCAGCATTTT. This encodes CASSLSGNQPQHF.

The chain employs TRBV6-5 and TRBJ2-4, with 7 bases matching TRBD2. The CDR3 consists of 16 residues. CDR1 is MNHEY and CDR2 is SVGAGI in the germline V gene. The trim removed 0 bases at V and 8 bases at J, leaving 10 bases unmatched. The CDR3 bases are TGTGCCAGCAGTTACTCGAGTCCCCTAGCGGCGGACATTCAGTACTTC. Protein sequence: CASSYSSPLAADIQYF.

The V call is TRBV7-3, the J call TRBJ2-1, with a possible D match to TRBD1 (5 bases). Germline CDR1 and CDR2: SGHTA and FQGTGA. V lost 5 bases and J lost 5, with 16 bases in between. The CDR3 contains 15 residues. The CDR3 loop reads CASSKSQGLHNEQFF. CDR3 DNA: TGTGCCAGCAGCAAAAGTCAGGGCTTACACAATGAGCAGTTCTTC. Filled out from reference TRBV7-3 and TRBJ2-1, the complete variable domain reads GAGVSQTPSNKVTEKGKYVELRCDPISGHTALYWYRQSLGQGPEFLIYFQGTGAADDSGLPNDRFFAVRPEGSVSTLKIQRTERGDSAVYLCASSKSQGLHNEQFFGPGTRLTVL.

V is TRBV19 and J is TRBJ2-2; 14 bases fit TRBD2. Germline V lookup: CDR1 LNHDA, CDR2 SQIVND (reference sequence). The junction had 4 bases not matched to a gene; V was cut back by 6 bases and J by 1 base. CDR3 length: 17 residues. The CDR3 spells CASREGLAGENTGELFF. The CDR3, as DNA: TGTGCCAGTAGGGAGGGACTAGCGGGAGAGAACACCGGGGAGCTGTTTTTT. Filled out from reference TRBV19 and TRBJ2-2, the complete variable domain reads DGGITQSPKYLFRKEGQNVTLSCEQNLNHDAMYWYRQDPGQGLRLIYYSQIVNDFQKGDIAEGYSVSREKKESFPLTVTSAQKNPTAFYLCASREGLAGENTGELFFGEGSRLTVL.

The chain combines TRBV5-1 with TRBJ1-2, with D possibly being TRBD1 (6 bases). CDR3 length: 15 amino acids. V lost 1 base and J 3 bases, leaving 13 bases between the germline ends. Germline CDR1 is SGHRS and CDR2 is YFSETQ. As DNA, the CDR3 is TGCGCCAGCAGCTTGTCACCGGACAGCTACTATGGCTACACCTTC. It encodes CASSLSPDSYYGYTF.

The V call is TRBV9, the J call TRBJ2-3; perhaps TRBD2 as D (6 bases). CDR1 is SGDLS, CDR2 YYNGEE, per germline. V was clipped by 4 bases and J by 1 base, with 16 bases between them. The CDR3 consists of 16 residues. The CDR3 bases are TGTGCCAGCAGCCAATTAGGAGGGCCTGGCACAGATACGCAGTATTTT. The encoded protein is CASSQLGGPGTDTQYF.

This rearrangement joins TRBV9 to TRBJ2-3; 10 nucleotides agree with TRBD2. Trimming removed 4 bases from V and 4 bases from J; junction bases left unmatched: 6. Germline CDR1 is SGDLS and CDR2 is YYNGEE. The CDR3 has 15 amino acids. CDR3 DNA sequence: TGTGCCAGCAGCTCTAGCGGGAGAGGGGCAGATACGCAGTATTTT. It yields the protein CASSSSGRGADTQYF.

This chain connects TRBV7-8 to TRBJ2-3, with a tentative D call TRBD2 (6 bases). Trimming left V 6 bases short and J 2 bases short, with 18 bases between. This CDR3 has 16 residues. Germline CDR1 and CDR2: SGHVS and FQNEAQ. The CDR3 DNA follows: TGTGCCAGCAGTGTAAGGGAGGCGCGGGACACAGATACGCAGTATTTT. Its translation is CASSVREARDTDTQYF. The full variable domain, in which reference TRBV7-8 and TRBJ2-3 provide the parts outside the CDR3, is GAGVSQSPRYKVAKRGQDVALRCDPISGHVSLFWYQQALGQGPEFLTYFQNEAQLDKSGLPSDRFFAERPEGSVSTLKIQRTQQEDSAVYLCASSVREARDTDTQYFGPGTRLTVL.

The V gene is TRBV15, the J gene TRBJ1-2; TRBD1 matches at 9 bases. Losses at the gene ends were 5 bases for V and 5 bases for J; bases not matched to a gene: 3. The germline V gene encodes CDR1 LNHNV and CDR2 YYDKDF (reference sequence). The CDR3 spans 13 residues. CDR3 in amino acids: CATSGDRAYGYTF. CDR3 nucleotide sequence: TGTGCCACCAGCGGGGACAGGGCTTATGGCTACACCTTC.

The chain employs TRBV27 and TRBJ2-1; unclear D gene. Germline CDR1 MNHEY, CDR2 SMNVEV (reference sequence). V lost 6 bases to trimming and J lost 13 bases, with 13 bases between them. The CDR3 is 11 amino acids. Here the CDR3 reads CASRSGQSQFF. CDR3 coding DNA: TGTGCCAGCAGATCGGGTCAAAGCCAGTTCTTC.

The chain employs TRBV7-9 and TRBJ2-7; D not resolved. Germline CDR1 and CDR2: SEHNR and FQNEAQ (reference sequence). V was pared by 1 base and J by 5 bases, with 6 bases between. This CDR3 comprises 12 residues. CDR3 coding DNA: TGTGCCAGCAGCTTAGAACCCCACGAGCAGTACTTC. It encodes CASSLEPHEQYF.

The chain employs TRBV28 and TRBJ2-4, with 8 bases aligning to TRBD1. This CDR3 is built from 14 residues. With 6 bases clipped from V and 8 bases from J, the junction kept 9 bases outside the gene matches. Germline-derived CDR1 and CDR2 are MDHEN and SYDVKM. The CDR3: CASSKQGVRDIQYF. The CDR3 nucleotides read TGTGCCAGCAGCAAACAGGGGGTAAGGGACATTCAGTACTTC.

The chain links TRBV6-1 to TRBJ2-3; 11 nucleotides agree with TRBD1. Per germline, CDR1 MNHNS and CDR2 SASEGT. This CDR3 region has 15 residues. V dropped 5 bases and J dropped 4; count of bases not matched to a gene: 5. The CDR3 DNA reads TGTGCCAGCAGTCCGGGACAGGGGGTTGCAGATACGCAGTATTTT. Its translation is CASSPGQGVADTQYF.

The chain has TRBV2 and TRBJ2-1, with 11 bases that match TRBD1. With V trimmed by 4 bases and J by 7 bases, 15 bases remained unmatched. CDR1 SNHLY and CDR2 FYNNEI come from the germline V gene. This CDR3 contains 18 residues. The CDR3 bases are TGTGCCAGCAGTGGGACAGGGGGCGCGGGTGGGGGAAAAAATGAGCAGTTCTTC. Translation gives CASSGTGGAGGGKNEQFF. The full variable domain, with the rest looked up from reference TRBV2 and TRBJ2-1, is EPEVTQTPSHQVTQMGQEVILRCVPISNHLYFYWYRQILGQKVEFLVSFYNNEISEKSEIFDDQFSVERPDGSNFTLKIRSTKLEDSAMYFCASSGTGGAGGGKNEQFFGPGTRLTVL.

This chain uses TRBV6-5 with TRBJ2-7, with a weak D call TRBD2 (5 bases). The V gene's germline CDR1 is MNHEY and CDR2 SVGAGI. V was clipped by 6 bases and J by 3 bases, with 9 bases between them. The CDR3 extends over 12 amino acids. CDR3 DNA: TGTGCCAGCAGAGAGGGCCTCTACGAGCAGTACTTC. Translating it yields CASREGLYEQYF.

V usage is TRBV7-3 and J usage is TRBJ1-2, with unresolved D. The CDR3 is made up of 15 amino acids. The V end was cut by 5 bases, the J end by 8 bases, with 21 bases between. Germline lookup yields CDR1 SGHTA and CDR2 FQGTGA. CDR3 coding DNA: TGTGCCAGCAGCGCCCGCCCGGGGAGGGTTTCCGGCTACACCTTC. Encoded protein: CASSARPGRVSGYTF.

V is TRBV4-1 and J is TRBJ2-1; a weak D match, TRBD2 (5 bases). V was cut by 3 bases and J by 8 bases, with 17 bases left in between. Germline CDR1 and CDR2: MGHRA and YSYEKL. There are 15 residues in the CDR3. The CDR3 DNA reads TGCGCCAGCAGCCAGCTTAACGACGGGGTCCATGAGCAGTTCTTC. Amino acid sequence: CASSQLNDGVHEQFF.

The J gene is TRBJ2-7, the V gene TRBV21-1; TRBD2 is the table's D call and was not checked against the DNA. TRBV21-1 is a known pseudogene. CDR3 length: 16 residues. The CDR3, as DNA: TGTGCCAGCAGCAAAGCTGCTATACGGGTAGCCTACGAGCAGTACTTC. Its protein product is CASSKAAIRVAYEQYF.